This T cell receptor beta chain was sequenced during a study of blood T cell repertoires in COVID-19 (TCRdb year 2020). A note on the overall study: Collaborator samples came from the United States, Italy and Spain and covered acute and convalescent phases of COVID-19. Deeply sampled blood TCRbeta repertoires from subjects exposed to, actively infected with, or recovered from COVID-19 were included in the dataset. The material from the prospective study consisted of cDNA or gDNA derived from T cells, B-cell-depleted T cells, or PBMCs. Where available, HLA class I and class II types were obtained from metadata supplied by the sample provider rather than from assay-based typing. The sample metadata nearly always contained a de-identified subject ID, COVID-19 status, age in years and sex. Samples came from the ongoing ImmuneRACE study (first 160 participants) plus 1,254 subjects from 6 global collaborators. A freely available public database, intended as a resource for researchers studying the immune response to SARS-CoV-2, is where the repertoires were released. General study outcomes and caveats: How much clinical and demographic metadata was included differed by source and by participant, and the metadata was provided uncurated.

Samples from volunteer blood donors who had recovered from COVID-19 were contributed by a second Seattle source. Each collaborating institution followed its own protocols to collect whole blood in K2EDTA tubes. Collaborator samples were shipped for TCRbeta analysis as frozen whole blood, isolated PBMCs, or DNA extracted from either sample type. With respect to this clone: Its antigen is currently not known. The input lacks base qualities; no much larger clone sits a single base away.

TCRbeta CDR3 regions were amplified from genomic DNA by means of the immunoSEQ Assay, a bias-controlled multiplex PCR. The study's own analysis went as follows. The number of nucleated cells in each sample was estimated by amplification of reference gene primers within the assay. Sequence reads were collapsed and filtered to measure the absolute abundance of every unique TCRbeta CDR3 rearrangement. For each sample, productive Simpson clonality was calculated as the square root of Simpson's diversity index across productive rearrangements. This is the immuneACCESS table as TCRdb keeps it, with only in-frame sequences that have V and J called. A part of the clones is gone; compared with another copy, unresolved V genes explain less than half, and the rest is unexplained. V, J and clone size were drawn from that table, and D and trimming were deduced from the DNA. The sample profile shows fewer than 200,000 clones; 80% to 90% of them were found once. 1.9% of the sample comes from the top ten.

The receptor was isolated from a man younger than 30 who had recovered from COVID-19. Sequencing was done on a sample of peripheral blood.

The DNA is TGTGCCAGCAGCTCCCGGTCCTACGAGCAGTACTTC. This codes for CASSSRSYEQYF. The rearranged segments are TRBV11-2 and TRBJ2-7; the D gene lacks a confident call. The CDR3 goes from the cysteine to the phenylalanine over 12 residues. The kept DNA is CDR3 alone, 36 bases in frame from the first base. The germline V gene encodes CDR1 SGHAT and CDR2 FQNNGV. V drops 4 bases and J drops 1 base, leaving 5 bases in between.